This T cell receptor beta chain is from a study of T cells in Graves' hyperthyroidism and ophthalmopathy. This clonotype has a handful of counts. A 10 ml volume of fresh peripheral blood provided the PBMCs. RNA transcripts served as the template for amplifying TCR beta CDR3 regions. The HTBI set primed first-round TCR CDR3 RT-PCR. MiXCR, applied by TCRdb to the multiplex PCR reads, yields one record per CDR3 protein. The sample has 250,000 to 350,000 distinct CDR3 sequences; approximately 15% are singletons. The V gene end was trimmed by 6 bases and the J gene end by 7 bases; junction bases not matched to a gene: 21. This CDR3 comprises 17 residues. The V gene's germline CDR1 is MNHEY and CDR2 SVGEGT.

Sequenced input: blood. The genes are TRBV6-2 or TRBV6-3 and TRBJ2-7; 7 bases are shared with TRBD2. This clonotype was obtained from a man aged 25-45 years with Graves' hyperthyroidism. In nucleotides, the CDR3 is TGTGCCAGCAGACCCCTCCTAGGTCTATTTCAAGCGGGGGAGCAGTACTTC. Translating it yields CASRPLLGLFQAGEQYF.